Following are 28 T cell receptor beta chains from one sample sequenced in a study of T-cell reconstitution after alpha-beta-depleted transplantation in children (dated by TCRdb to 2016 to 2018). The library was produced with PCR. TCRdb lists the instrument as Illumina HiSeq 2500. TCR libraries were prepared with molecular barcoding, using unique molecular identifiers to normalize TCRbeta repertoire quantification. The public reads were reanalyzed by TCRdb: fastp trimming at Q25, MiXCR alignment, in-frame beta chains only. For every CDR3 protein sequence, its rows merge into one entry that carries the most common genes and DNA. The sample records 330,000 or so distinct CDR3 sequences, under 13% of which are singletons. Under 3% of the sample lies in the top ten. The sequencing here drew on PBMCs from the stem cell graft donor, taken from the stem cell graft. The receptors were gathered from a human donor who donated a stem cell graft to a child with acute lymphoblastic leukemia.

This clonotype was seen a few times. The chain couples TRBV4-3 to TRBJ1-2, with TRBD1 identical over 7 bases. Trimming cost V 0 bases and J 5 bases; bases outside gene matches: 6. CDR3 length: 15 residues. Germline CDR1 reads LGHNA; CDR2 reads YSLEER. The CDR3 bases are TGCGCCAGCAGCCAAGATTTAACAGGGGTGTATGGCTACACCTTC. Translation gives CASSQDLTGVYGYTF.

This sequence joins TRBV20-1 and TRBJ1-5; 7 positions agree with TRBD1. V shed 6 bases, J shed 8 bases, and the junction held 13 bases outside the gene matches. The germline V gene has CDR1 DFQATT and CDR2 SNEGSKA (reference sequence). The length of the CDR3 is 14 residues. The CDR3 coding sequence is TGCAGTGCGGCAACCGACAGGGTACAGGAGCCCCAGCATTTT. It is translated as CSAATDRVQEPQHF.

This sequence joins TRBV12-3 or TRBV12-4 and TRBJ2-5, with TRBD2 matching over 8 bases. Trimming took 3 bases from V and 4 from J; bases not matched to a gene: 13. The CDR3 runs to 17 residues. CDR3 sequence: CASSFRGFGRAAETQYF. CDR3 coding DNA: TGTGCCAGCAGTTTTCGGGGTTTCGGGAGGGCCGCAGAGACCCAGTACTTC.

There are many counts of this clonotype. In DNA, the CDR3 is TGTGCCAGCACCGACAGGGGTCCGCAGGGAAACACCATATATTTT. Its protein product is CASTDRGPQGNTIYF. The chain combines TRBV7-9 with TRBJ1-3; 8 nucleotides match TRBD1. Per the germline V gene, CDR1 is SEHNR and CDR2 is FQNEAQ (reference sequence). This CDR3 contains 15 residues. J lost 4 bases, V lost 7 bases, and 9 bases had no gene match.

In its sample, this clonotype was seen a few times. V is TRBV7-8 and J is TRBJ1-2; D remains unclear. Germline V gene sequence: CDR1 SGHVS, CDR2 FQNEAQ. The germline V and J ends were trimmed by 1 base and 4 bases, with 10 bases remaining between them. The CDR3 is made up of 14 amino acids. CDR3 bases: TGTGCCAGCAGCTTAGGAGCGGGCCTCTATGGCTACACCTTC. Its translation is CASSLGAGLYGYTF. Based on the CDR3 plus reference TRBV7-8 and TRBJ1-2, the full variable domain is GAGVSQSPRYKVAKRGQDVALRCDPISGHVSLFWYQQALGQGPEFLTYFQNEAQLDKSGLPSDRFFAERPEGSVSTLKIQRTQQEDSAVYLCASSLGAGLYGYTFGSGTRLTVV.

This clonotype was observed a handful of times. The chain is built from TRBV7-9 and TRBJ2-7; a weak D match, TRBD1 (5 bases). There are 14 residues in the CDR3. With 6 bases removed from V and 3 bases from J, the gap between germline ends came to 15 bases. Germline CDR1 is SEHNR and CDR2 is FQNEAQ (reference sequence). CDR3 nucleotides: TGTGCCAGCAGTGTGACAGTTTCGCACTACGAGCAGTACTTC. This gives the protein CASSVTVSHYEQYF.

The chain employs TRBV4-1 and TRBJ2-5, with D perhaps TRBD2 (6 bases). The length of the CDR3 is 18 residues. The germline V gene encodes CDR1 MGHRA and CDR2 YSYEKL. Trimming took off 0 bases at V and 3 bases at J, with 20 bases between the two ends. CDR3 sequence reads: CASSQDLFPGLGEETQYF. The DNA for the CDR3 is TGCGCCAGCAGCCAAGATCTTTTCCCGGGACTTGGGGAAGAGACCCAGTACTTC.

This chain uses TRBV5-6 with TRBJ2-7; 10 nucleotides agree with TRBD2. Trimming at V came to 4 bases and at J to 5 bases, leaving 12 bases not matched to a gene. The CDR3 spans 16 residues. Germline V CDR1 and CDR2: SGHDT, YYEEEE. This CDR3 reads CASSLGLAATTHEQYF. CDR3 bases: TGTGCCAGCAGCCTAGGACTAGCGGCCACCACCCACGAGCAGTACTTC.

The J gene is TRBJ2-5, the V gene TRBV20-1; 8 bases fit TRBD1. The CDR3 extends over 16 amino acids. V lost 4 bases and J lost 5; bases outside the gene matches: 15. CDR1 is DFQATT and CDR2 is SNEGSKA in the germline V gene (reference sequence). CDR3 coding DNA: TGCAGTGCTAACAGCCCAGGGACAGGTAGTGGGGAGACCCAGTACTTC. Its translation: CSANSPGTGSGETQYF.

Comments on this clonotype: A read error is possible here, since a much larger clone lies one base away. The gene calls are TRBV5-1 and TRBJ2-7; TRBD1 might be the D (6 bases). The V gene's germline CDR1 is SGHRS and CDR2 YFSETQ. CDR3 length: 14 amino acids. CDR3 sequence reads: CASSLSGGSNEQYF. The CDR3 DNA reads TGCGCCAGCAGCCTATCTGGGGGCTCCAACGAGCAGTACTTC.

As concerns this clonotype: One base away lies a much larger clone, so this may be a sequencing read error. CDR3 sequence reads: CASSGRGQGAYAQYF. The CDR3 DNA reads as TGCGCCAGCAGCGGCCGAGGACAGGGGGCTTACGCGCAGTACTTC. This chain joins TRBV5-1 and TRBJ2-7; 11 bases are shared with TRBD1. CDR3 length: 15 amino acids. CDR1 SGHRS and CDR2 YFSETQ come from the germline V gene.

This clonotype was seen more than once but under ten times. The genes are TRBV7-2 and TRBJ2-7; 8 nucleotides align to TRBD1. This CDR3 has 15 residues. CDR1 is SGHTA and CDR2 is FQGNSA in the germline V gene. After removal of 4 bases from V and 3 bases from J, the junction contained 8 bases not matched to a gene. The CDR3 bases are TGTGCCAGCAGCTCCAGGACAGGGCCAGACTACGAGCAGTACTTC. Protein sequence: CASSSRTGPDYEQYF. The variable domain in full, completed from reference TRBV7-2 and TRBJ2-7, reads GAGVSQSPSNKVTEKGKDVELRCDPISGHTALYWYRQSLGQGLEFLIYFQGNSAPDKSGLPSDRFSAERTGGSVSTLTIQRTQQEDSAVYLCASSSRTGPDYEQYFGPGTRLTVT.

This rearrangement joins TRBV7-9 to TRBJ2-2, with D possibly being TRBD2 (6 bases). Between the trimmed V and J ends, which lost 6 bases and 6 bases, there was a span of 14 bases. Germline values: CDR1 SEHNR, CDR2 FQNEAQ (reference sequence). This CDR3 is 14 amino acids long. The CDR3 loop reads CASRETGVPGELFF. The CDR3 DNA reads as TGTGCCAGCAGAGAGACGGGAGTCCCCGGGGAGCTGTTTTTT. Variable domain in full (rest from reference TRBV7-9 and TRBJ2-2): DTGVSQNPRHKITKRGQNVTFRCDPISEHNRLYWYRQTLGQGPEFLTYFQNEAQLEKSRLLSDRFSAERPKGSFSTLEIQRTEQGDSAMYLCASRETGVPGELFFGEGSRLTVL.

This clonotype was recorded many times. The chain employs TRBV20-1 and TRBJ2-3; possibly TRBD2 for D (5 bases). Germline V gene sequence: CDR1 DFQATT, CDR2 SNEGSKA (reference sequence). This CDR3 is 16 amino acids long. V was clipped by 6 bases and J by 4 bases, with 23 bases between them. CDR3 in DNA: TGCAGTGCGCCTTCCGGACTGTTGCCGGGCGCAGATACGCAGTATTTT. Its protein product is CSAPSGLLPGADTQYF.

Only a few counts were recorded for this clonotype. J is TRBJ1-5 and V is TRBV2; 8 bases fit TRBD1. After removal of 8 bases from V and 4 bases from J, the junction contained 10 bases not matched to a gene. The germline gives CDR1 SNHLY, CDR2 FYNNEI. The CDR3 is 15 residues long. CDR3 nucleotides: TGTGCCAGCGCCCCTGACAGGGGAGCGAATCAGCCCCAGCATTTT. Amino acid sequence: CASAPDRGANQPQHF.

This clonotype was observed a handful of times. CDR3 DNA: TGTGCCAGCAGTAAGACAGGGGGTTTCACCGGGGAGCTGTTTTTT. It translates to CASSKTGGFTGELFF. The chain has TRBV6-2 or TRBV6-3 and TRBJ2-2; TRBD1 aligns across 9 bases. CDR1 and CDR2 (germline): MNHEY, SVGEGT. Unmatched junction bases numbered 5, after V lost 5 bases and J lost 4 bases. The CDR3 has 15 residues.

The gene calls are TRBV5-5 and TRBJ2-5, with D uncertain. V lost 0 bases and J lost 2, with 8 bases in between. The CDR3 extends over 14 amino acids. Germline V gene lookup returns CDR1 SGHKS and CDR2 YYEKEE (reference sequence). The CDR3 DNA reads as TGTGCCAGCAGCTTGGCCCCCTTGCAAGAGACCCAGTACTTC. Translating it yields CASSLAPLQETQYF.

This clonotype was recorded at least ten times. The chain joins TRBV4-1 to TRBJ2-4; D gene ambiguous. The CDR3 length is 13 residues. With 3 bases removed from V and 2 bases from J, the gap between germline ends came to 5 bases. Germline V lookup: CDR1 MGHRA, CDR2 YSYEKL. CDR3 sequence: CASSQGPKNIQYF. CDR3 nucleotides: TGCGCCAGCAGCCAGGGCCCCAAAAACATTCAGTACTTC.

This clonotype was seen only a few times. The chain links TRBV12-3 or TRBV12-4 to TRBJ2-5; 8 bases are a match to TRBD1. The CDR3 runs to 13 residues. Trimming took 6 bases from V and 9 from J; bases not matched to a gene: 9. The CDR3 loop is CASSPGQAVAQYF. The DNA of the CDR3 is TGTGCCAGCAGCCCGGGACAGGCTGTGGCCCAGTACTTC.

This clonotype was seen ten or more times. The rearrangement uses TRBV28 and TRBJ2-1; the match to TRBD2 covers 9 bases. The germline V gene encodes CDR1 MDHEN and CDR2 SYDVKM. This CDR3 comprises 14 residues. The ends lost 1 base at V and 7 bases at J; junction bases unmatched: 2. Here the CDR3 reads CASSLLTSGNEQFF. The CDR3 DNA is TGTGCCAGCAGTTTATTGACTAGCGGAAATGAGCAGTTCTTC.

This clonotype was counted only a few times. This sequence joins TRBV5-6 and TRBJ2-5, with 7 nucleotides matching TRBD1. The CDR3 covers 13 residues. V dropped 3 bases and J dropped 4; count of bases not matched to a gene: 3. The germline CDR1 and CDR2 sequences are SGHDT and YYEEEE. DNA of the CDR3: TGTGCCAGCAGCTCCGACAGGGTAGAGACCCAGTACTTC. It encodes CASSSDRVETQYF.

The V and J genes are TRBV20-1 and TRBJ1-2, with 7 bases that match TRBD1. The CDR3 extends over 13 amino acids. The V segment lost 1 base and the J segment 5 bases; nucleotides outside the gene matches: 4. Germline-derived CDR1 and CDR2 are DFQATT and SNEGSKA (reference sequence). The CDR3 is CSARGAGGYGYTF. CDR3 bases: TGCAGTGCTAGAGGGGCAGGGGGATATGGCTACACCTTC.

This clonotype was seen more than once but under ten times. The chain is built from TRBV19 and TRBJ2-2; D uncertain. Trimming pared 7 bases from V and 4 bases from J, leaving 16 bases between. The CDR3 sequence is 15 residues long. Germline V gene data show CDR1 as LNHDA and CDR2 as SQIVND (reference sequence). The CDR3, as DNA: TGTGCCAGTATGCTCGTGGGCCGGCGCACCGGGGAGCTGTTTTTT. Protein sequence: CASMLVGRRTGELFF.

The rearrangement joins TRBV12-3 or TRBV12-4 to TRBJ1-1; unclear D gene. V gave up 5 bases and J gave up 5 bases, with 12 bases separating them. The CDR3 length is 13 residues. The CDR3 reads CASSPNGLTEAFF. CDR3 nucleotides: TGTGCCAGCAGTCCCAACGGGTTGACTGAAGCTTTCTTT.

This clonotype was observed a few times. The chain links TRBV11-2 to TRBJ2-4; no clear D gene. CDR3 length: 11 residues. V dropped 1 base and J dropped 14 bases, with 9 bases sitting between them. The germline gives CDR1 SGHAT, CDR2 FQNNGV. The CDR3 DNA is TGTGCCAGCAGCTTAGGCCAGGTGAAGTACTTC. It yields the protein CASSLGQVKYF.

J is TRBJ2-5 and V is TRBV28; 10 bases line up with TRBD2. This CDR3 comprises 16 residues. The V segment lost 5 bases and the J segment 5 bases; nucleotides outside the gene matches: 11. The germline gives CDR1 MDHEN, CDR2 SYDVKM. The CDR3 sequence is CASSHSGRGGLETQYF. The CDR3 DNA is TGTGCCAGCAGTCACAGCGGGAGGGGGGGGTTGGAGACCCAGTACTTC.

The sample holds a few counts of this clonotype. The chain couples TRBV3-1 to TRBJ2-7; perhaps TRBD1 as D (6 bases). This CDR3 has 15 amino acids. The V gene's germline CDR1 is LGHDT and CDR2 YNNKEL (reference sequence). Trimming took 4 bases from V and 3 from J, leaving 16 bases between them. For the CDR3, the DNA is TGTGCCAGCAGCCTCCCAGGGGCGCAAATCTACGAGCAGTACTTC. Its protein product is CASSLPGAQIYEQYF.

This CDR3 reads CASSQGDRFYEQYF. CDR3 nucleotide sequence: TGTGCCAGCAGCCAAGGGGACAGGTTCTACGAGCAGTACTTC. V gene TRBV3-1 combines with J gene TRBJ2-7, with 8 bases that match TRBD1. Looked up from germline, CDR1 is LGHDT and CDR2 is YNNKEL (reference sequence). CDR3 length equals 14 residues. The V segment lost 1 base and the J segment 3 bases; nucleotides outside the gene matches: 2.